This T cell receptor (beta chain) originates from a study of T cells expressing NK-cell markers. Study-level information: Sorted CD3+CD56-NKG2C+, CD3+CD56+NKG2C- and CD3+CD56+NKG2C+ T cells were the source of the TCR beta repertoires. Among the eight sequenced donors, seven tested HCMV-seropositive and one tested seronegative.

TCRdb re-called the 5' RACE reads and shows each CDR3 protein once, DNA omitted. The sample's table shows about 540,000 distinct CDR3 sequences. CDR3 length: 14 residues. CDR1 and CDR2 from the germline V gene are SGHRS and YFSETQ. The sequence was collected from a young man in good health. Sequenced: blood T cells: a sorted CD56 or NKG2C T cell subset, CD4+ or CD8+ T cells, or bulk PBMC T cells (not recorded which). J is TRBJ2-7 and V is TRBV5-1. The CDR3 here is CASSLVSGVYEQYF.